This T cell receptor (beta chain) was recovered during a study of cytomegalovirus exposure and HLA in healthy donors. General study findings and limits: It was shown in a later analysis that HLA-associated TCR beta chains were more clonally expanded than other, equally common chains. The authors listed 150 to 200 TCR beta chains as cytomegalovirus-associated.

The CDR3 loop spans 16 amino acids. Germline V CDR1 and CDR2: KGHSH, LQKENI. Trimming cost V 1 base and J 1 base; bases outside gene matches: 2. Use of 60 Vbeta and 13 Jbeta primers characterized the PCR. Sequencing was performed with immunoSEQ multiplex PCR; in TCRdb, only in-frame clones are kept and a portion is missing. In the table there are over 100,000 clones, around 75% of which are singletons. Note on this clone: Its antigen remains unknown.

This clonotype was sampled from a woman in her 30s in good health and CMV-seronegative. The chain has TRBV18 and TRBJ2-2, with 8 nucleotides matching TRBD2. Sequenced input: PBMCs. The CDR3 here is CASSPQSGRNTGELFF. The CDR3 DNA sequence: TGTGCCAGCTCACCACAAAGCGGGAGGAACACCGGGGAGCTGTTTTTT.